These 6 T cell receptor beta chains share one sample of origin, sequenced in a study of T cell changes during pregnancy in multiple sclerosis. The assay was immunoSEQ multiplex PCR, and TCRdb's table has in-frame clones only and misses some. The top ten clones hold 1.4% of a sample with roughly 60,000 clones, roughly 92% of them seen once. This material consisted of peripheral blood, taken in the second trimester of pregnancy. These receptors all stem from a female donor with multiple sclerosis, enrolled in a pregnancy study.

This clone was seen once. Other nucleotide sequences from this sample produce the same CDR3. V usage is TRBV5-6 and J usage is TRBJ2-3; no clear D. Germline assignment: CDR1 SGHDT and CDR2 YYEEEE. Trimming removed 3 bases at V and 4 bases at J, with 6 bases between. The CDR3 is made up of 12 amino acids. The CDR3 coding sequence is TGTGCCAGCAGCTCTCGGGCAGATACGCAGTATTTT. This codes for CASSSRADTQYF.

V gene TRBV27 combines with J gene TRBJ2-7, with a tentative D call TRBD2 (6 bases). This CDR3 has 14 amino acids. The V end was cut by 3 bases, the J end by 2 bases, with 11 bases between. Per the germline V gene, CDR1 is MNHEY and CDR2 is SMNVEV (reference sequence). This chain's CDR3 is CASSFAGSAYEQYF. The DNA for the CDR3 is TGTGCCAGCAGTTTTGCGGGGAGCGCCTACGAGCAGTACTTC.

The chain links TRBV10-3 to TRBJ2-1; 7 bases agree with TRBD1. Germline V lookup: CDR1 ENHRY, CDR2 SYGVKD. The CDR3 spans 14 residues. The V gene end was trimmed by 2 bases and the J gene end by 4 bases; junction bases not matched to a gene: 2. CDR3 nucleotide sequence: TGTGCCATCAGTGAGCGGGGACAGTACAATGAGCAGTTCTTC. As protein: CAISERGQYNEQFF.

The CDR3 nucleotides are TGCGCCAGCAGCCTCGAGGCCCGGGTCCCCGCTAACATTCAGTACTTC. This codes for CASSLEARVPANIQYF. The rearrangement joins TRBV4-1 to TRBJ2-4, with unresolved D. Trimming removed 4 bases from V and 7 bases from J, with 20 bases in between. This CDR3 is 16 amino acids long. Per the germline V gene, CDR1 is MGHRA and CDR2 is YSYEKL.

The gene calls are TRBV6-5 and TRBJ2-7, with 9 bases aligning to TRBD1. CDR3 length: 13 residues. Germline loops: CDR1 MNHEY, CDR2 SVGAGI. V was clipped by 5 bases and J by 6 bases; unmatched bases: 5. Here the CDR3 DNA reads TGTGCCAGCAGTACGGGGACAGGGCCCGAGCAGTACTTC. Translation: CASSTGTGPEQYF.

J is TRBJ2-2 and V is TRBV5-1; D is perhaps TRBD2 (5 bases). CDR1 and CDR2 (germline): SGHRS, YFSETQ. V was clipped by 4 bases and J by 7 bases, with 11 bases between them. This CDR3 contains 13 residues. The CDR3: CASSRGLVGELFF. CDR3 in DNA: TGCGCCAGCAGCAGAGGGCTTGTCGGGGAGCTGTTTTTT.